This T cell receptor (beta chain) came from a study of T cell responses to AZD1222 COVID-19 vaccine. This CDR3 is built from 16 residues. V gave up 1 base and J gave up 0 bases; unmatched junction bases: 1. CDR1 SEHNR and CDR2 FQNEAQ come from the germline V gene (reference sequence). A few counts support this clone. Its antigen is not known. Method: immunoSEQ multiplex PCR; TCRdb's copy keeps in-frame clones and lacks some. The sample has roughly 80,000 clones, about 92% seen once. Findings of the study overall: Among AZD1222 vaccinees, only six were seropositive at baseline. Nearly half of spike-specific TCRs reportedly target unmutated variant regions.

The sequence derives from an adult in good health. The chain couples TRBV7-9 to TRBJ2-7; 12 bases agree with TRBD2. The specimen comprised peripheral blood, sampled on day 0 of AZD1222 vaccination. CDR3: CASSLGLAGDSYEQYF. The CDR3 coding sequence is TGTGCCAGCAGCTTAGGACTAGCGGGGGACTCCTACGAGCAGTACTTC.